The text below deals with one T cell receptor (beta chain). The target antigen is unknown. Looked up from germline, CDR1 is MGHDK and CDR2 is SYGVNS. V lost 7 bases and J lost 3; bases outside the gene matches: 4. The CDR3 consists of 14 residues. The sample comes from a study of T cells after posttransplantation cyclophosphamide. Whole-study results and caveats: Recipient CMV seropositivity and CMV reactivation strongly tracked TRB clonality. Skin or GI-infiltrating T cells shared few TRB sequences with blood. Donor-recipient repertoire similarity was low at 1-2 months, rising over year one.

Busulfan-fludarabine conditioning, marrow transplant, and cyclophosphamide on days +3 and +4 were administered. Some clones are missing from TCRdb's copy, which holds only in-frame ones; the method was immunoSEQ multiplex PCR. Of 9,500 to 14,000 clones detected, under 95% appear once; the ten largest clones hold around 4%. Specimen: PBMCs, collected after allogeneic stem cell transplant with posttransplant cyclophosphamide. The sequence came from a female patient between 30 and 45 years old who received an allogeneic stem cell transplant from an unrelated donor, was CMV-positive, and had no GVHD. Some T cells may be supplied by the graft donor. V and J are TRBV25-1 and TRBJ1-4; 8 positions agree with TRBD1. CDR3 protein: CASTYRGSNEKLFF. CDR3 sequence (DNA): TGTGCCAGCACTTACAGGGGGTCTAATGAAAAACTGTTTTTT.